The next 24 T cell receptor beta chains were all read from a single sample in a study of CXCR3-negative and CXCR3-positive naive CD8 T cells (dated by TCRdb to about 2019). Sequenced using a NextSeq 550. The Human TCR Profiling Kit (MiLaboratory) was used to prepare UMI-labeled 5' RACE TRB cDNA libraries. One entry per CDR3 protein sequence results from the TCRdb reprocessing of the reads, with DNA left out. Per the sample table, the count is about 22,000 distinct CDR3 sequences. About a fifth of the sample is held by the ten biggest clonotypes. The source material was memory CD8+ T cells from blood. Read against the paper, the sample's cell subset or site label means: conventional CD8+ memory T cells (TMEM), sorted as controls. Receptors originate from a human donor in good health. Some clones in this sample may be carry-over from other donors' samples.

This chain uses TRBV7-9 with TRBJ2-7; the D call of TRBD1 rests on TCRdb alone, since no DNA is present to check it. The CDR3 sequence is 13 residues long. Germline-derived CDR1 and CDR2 are SEHNR and FQNEAQ (reference sequence). The CDR3 is CASTTGTVYEQYF.

The V call is TRBV7-9, the J call TRBJ2-6; TCRdb designates TRBD1, a call that cannot be tested without DNA. Looked up from germline, CDR1 is SEHNR and CDR2 is FQNEAQ (reference sequence). The CDR3 is made up of 15 amino acids. The CDR3 region is CASSLSGSGANVLTF.

The V call is TRBV7-2, the J call TRBJ2-5; TCRdb calls TRBD2, which cannot be checked without DNA. The CDR3 runs 14 residues. Germline V gene data show CDR1 as SGHTA and CDR2 as FQGNSA. This CDR3 reads CASSLPGLAETQYF.

This rearrangement joins TRBV19 to TRBJ1-1; TCRdb outputs TRBD1, but without DNA this stays unchecked. Looked up from germline, CDR1 is LNHDA and CDR2 is SQIVND (reference sequence). This CDR3 has 15 amino acids. CDR3: CASSQGLSLNTEAFF.

The chain joins TRBV12-3 or TRBV12-4 to TRBJ1-1. The CDR3 has 16 amino acids. The CDR3 protein is CASSHGDPSANTEAFF.

The V gene is TRBV7-9, the J gene TRBJ1-2; the TCRdb call, TRBD1, lacks DNA for checking. This CDR3 comprises 15 residues. Per the germline V gene, CDR1 is SEHNR and CDR2 is FQNEAQ (reference sequence). CDR3 sequence reads: CASSLSSPGSYGYTF.

The chain couples TRBV15 to TRBJ1-2. The V gene's germline CDR1 is LNHNV and CDR2 YYDKDF (reference sequence). The CDR3 contains 16 residues. The CDR3 sequence is CATSRDADGAGYGYTF. The variable domain in full, with the rest retrieved from reference TRBV15 and TRBJ1-2, is DAMVIQNPRYQVTQFGKPVTLSCSQTLNHNVMYWYQQKSSQAPKLLFHYYDKDFNNEADTPDNFQSRRPNTSFCFLDIRSPGLGDTAMYLCATSRDADGAGYGYTFGSGTRLTVV.

The genes are TRBV5-1 and TRBJ2-2. The germline gives CDR1 SGHRS, CDR2 YFSETQ. This CDR3 has 17 amino acids. The CDR3 sequence: CASSLVGRGSNTGELFF.

The chain recombines TRBV6-2 or TRBV6-3 with TRBJ1-1. CDR1 MNHEY and CDR2 SVGEGT come from the germline V gene. The CDR3 totals 15 residues. The CDR3 region is CASSYLEGANTEAFF.

The V and J genes are TRBV20-1 and TRBJ2-6. The CDR3 is 14 residues long. Germline CDR1 is DFQATT and CDR2 is SNEGSKA (reference sequence). The chain's CDR3 is CSARERSGANVLTF.

This chain links TRBV7-8 with TRBJ2-5; the TRBD2 assignment by TCRdb is unverifiable without DNA. CDR3 size: 18 residues. Germline-derived CDR1 and CDR2 are SGHVS and FQNEAQ. CDR3 loop: CASSPLAFLAGGKETQYF.

The chain combines TRBV28 with TRBJ1-1. The CDR3 has 14 amino acids. The germline CDR1 and CDR2 sequences are MDHEN and SYDVKM. CDR3 region: CASSFWPDNTEAFF.

The J gene is TRBJ1-5, the V gene TRBV5-1. Germline V gives CDR1 SGHRS, CDR2 YFSETQ. This CDR3 has 15 residues. The CDR3 region is CASSLGLQSNQPQHF.

The chain combines TRBV15 with TRBJ2-1; without DNA, the TCRdb call of TRBD1 cannot be checked. CDR3 length: 15 residues. The germline gives CDR1 LNHNV, CDR2 YYDKDF (reference sequence). The CDR3: CATSPDREPYNEQFF.

This rearrangement joins TRBV7-6 to TRBJ1-2. This CDR3 spans 17 amino acids. CDR1 and CDR2 from the germline V gene are SGHVS and FNYEAQ. CDR3 residues: CASSLAARADPNYGYTF.

The rearrangement uses TRBV7-9 and TRBJ2-7; TCRdb lists TRBD1, though no DNA is available to test this call. This CDR3 is built from 16 residues. Germline V gene data show CDR1 as SEHNR and CDR2 as FQNEAQ (reference sequence). CDR3 sequence: CASSFSPAGVGDEQYF.

The V gene is TRBV20-1, the J gene TRBJ2-4; TCRdb calls TRBD2, which cannot be checked without DNA. CDR1 and CDR2 (germline): DFQATT, SNEGSKA (reference sequence). The CDR3 runs to 16 residues. The chain's CDR3 is CSAPSGGASGLDIQYF.

This chain joins TRBV29-1 and TRBJ2-1. CDR3 length equals 12 residues. Germline V CDR1 and CDR2: SQVTM, ANQGSEA. The CDR3 protein is CSVVPTGNEQFF.

The chain couples TRBV5-1 to TRBJ2-1; TCRdb gives TRBD2 as the D gene, but with no DNA this cannot be confirmed. The CDR3 is 16 amino acids. Per germline, CDR1 SGHRS and CDR2 YFSETQ. CDR3 protein: CASSLVDLASGNEQFF.

The chain combines TRBV29-1 with TRBJ1-2; TCRdb names TRBD1, which stays unverified in the absence of DNA. Germline V lookup: CDR1 SQVTM, CDR2 ANQGSEA. The CDR3 is 18 residues long. The CDR3 is CSVVGGSTAAVPNYGYTF.

The chain recombines TRBV6-2 or TRBV6-3 with TRBJ2-1; the D gene TCRdb calls, TRBD1, cannot be checked with no DNA. The germline CDR1 and CDR2 sequences are MNHEY and SVGEGT. The CDR3 is 14 residues long. The CDR3 sequence: CASSPDRAYNEQFF.

The chain combines TRBV25-1 with TRBJ2-5; the D gene TCRdb calls, TRBD1, cannot be checked with no DNA. The CDR3 consists of 15 residues. Germline CDR1 is MGHDK and CDR2 is SYGVNS. The CDR3 reads CASSESQGRWETQYF.

The chain is built from TRBV4-2 and TRBJ2-1; TCRdb's assignment of TRBD2 cannot be checked, as there is no DNA. The CDR3 covers 15 residues. Germline CDR1 and CDR2: LGHNA and YNFKEQ. CDR3 in amino acids: CASSPWEASGNEQFF.

This sequence joins TRBV12-3 or TRBV12-4 and TRBJ2-2. CDR3 length: 13 amino acids. CDR3 residues: CASRDRNAGELFF.